The 19 T cell receptor beta chains below were found in one sample sequenced in a study of memory CD4+ T cells and cytomegalovirus serostatus. TCRdb's copy holds only in-frame clones and misses some; the assay was immunoSEQ multiplex PCR. The sample lists about 46,000 clones; roughly 73% were seen once. The sort gate was single viable CD3+CD4+CD8-CD45RO+ cells for memory CD4+ T cells. Material for sequencing was memory CD4+ T cells from blood. The receptors were sampled from an adult in good health and CMV-seronegative.

The chain employs TRBV7-8 and TRBJ1-2, with 9 bases fitting TRBD1. V lost 5 bases, J lost 8 bases, and 12 bases stayed unmatched. The CDR3 loop spans 15 amino acids. The germline gives CDR1 SGHVS, CDR2 FQNEAQ. CDR3 DNA: TGTGCCAGCAGCCTCACACAGGGGGCTGTGGGCGGCTACACCTTC. Amino acids: CASSLTQGAVGGYTF.

The chain joins TRBV4-2 to TRBJ1-5, with a weak D call TRBD1 (5 bases). From germline, CDR1 is LGHNA and CDR2 YNFKEQ. V lost 5 bases and J lost 5, with 16 bases in between. The CDR3 sequence is 15 residues long. CDR3 sequence: CASSAHRTSDQPQHF. DNA for the CDR3: TGTGCCAGCAGCGCGCACAGGACCTCTGATCAGCCCCAGCATTTT.

The chain has TRBV29-1 and TRBJ2-1, with no clear D. The CDR3 is made up of 13 amino acids. Trimming removed 8 bases from V and 8 bases from J, with 19 bases in between. CDR1 SQVTM and CDR2 ANQGSEA come from the germline V gene. CDR3 bases: TGCAGCTTGAGATCCCCATCCAGCGATGAGCAGTTCTTC. It is translated as CSLRSPSSDEQFF.

CDR3 sequence reads: CASSQRGGLYEQYF. For the CDR3, the DNA is TGTGCCAGCAGCCAGCGGGGGGGACTCTACGAGCAGTACTTC. This chain joins TRBV7-6 and TRBJ2-7; TRBD2 matches 10 bases. This CDR3 spans 14 amino acids. V gave up 5 bases and J gave up 3 bases; unmatched junction bases: 4. Germline-derived CDR1 and CDR2 are SGHVS and FNYEAQ.

The rearrangement joins TRBV18 to TRBJ1-4; no reliable D call. The CDR3 loop spans 15 amino acids. V lost 0 bases and J lost 0, with 5 bases in between. Germline V lookup: CDR1 KGHSH, CDR2 LQKENI. CDR3: CASSPPESTNEKLFF. DNA for the CDR3: TGTGCCAGCTCACCACCGGAGTCAACTAATGAAAAACTGTTTTTT.

V usage is TRBV6-6 and J usage is TRBJ1-2, with no clear D. In germline, CDR1 is MNHNY, CDR2 SVGAGI (reference sequence). Trimming removed 4 bases at V and 10 bases at J, with 13 bases between. The CDR3 length is 12 residues. The CDR3 protein is CASSSWASTYTF. The CDR3 nucleotides read TGTGCCAGCAGTTCCTGGGCCTCTACCTACACCTTC.

The V and J genes are TRBV5-5 and TRBJ1-1, with D perhaps matching TRBD1 (6 bases). The CDR3 runs 17 residues. The germline V and J ends were trimmed by 4 bases and 1 base, with 20 bases remaining between them. Germline CDR1 and CDR2: SGHKS and YYEKEE (reference sequence). This CDR3 reads CASSQEGNRARNTEAFF. CDR3 in DNA: TGTGCCAGCAGCCAAGAGGGGAACAGGGCCCGGAACACTGAAGCTTTCTTT.

The chain employs TRBV11-2 and TRBJ1-1; perhaps TRBD1 as D (5 bases). Germline V lookup: CDR1 SGHAT, CDR2 FQNNGV. Trimming pared 3 bases from V and 2 bases from J, leaving 7 bases between. The CDR3 runs 13 residues. In DNA, the CDR3 is TGTGCCAGCAGCTTGCAGGGTAACACTGAAGCTTTCTTT. It is translated as CASSLQGNTEAFF.

The rearrangement links TRBV7-9 to TRBJ1-1; 7 bases match TRBD1. V shed 5 bases and J 4 bases; nucleotides not matched to a gene: 10. CDR3 size: 15 residues. Looked up from germline, CDR1 is SEHNR and CDR2 is FQNEAQ (reference sequence). For the CDR3, the DNA is TGTGCCAGCAGCGGCTCCGAGGGGGCCTTCACTGAAGCTTTCTTT. Translating gives CASSGSEGAFTEAFF.

The chain recombines TRBV7-8 with TRBJ1-1, with a tentative D call TRBD1 (5 bases). This CDR3 is built from 18 residues. V lost 4 bases and J lost 1, with 22 bases in between. The V gene's germline CDR1 is SGHVS and CDR2 FQNEAQ. CDR3 protein: CASSSSRAGRPPNTEAFF. The CDR3 DNA reads TGTGCCAGCAGCTCCTCTCGGGCAGGGAGGCCTCCGAACACTGAAGCTTTCTTT.

The chain uses TRBV11-2 and TRBJ1-1; perhaps TRBD1 as D (6 bases). The CDR3 is 13 amino acids. V shed 3 bases and J shed 3 bases, with 8 bases lying between them. CDR1 and CDR2 (germline): SGHAT, FQNNGV. CDR3 in amino acids: CASSFRTDTEAFF. Here the CDR3 DNA reads TGTGCCAGCAGCTTCCGGACAGACACTGAAGCTTTCTTT.

This clone came up a few times. The J gene is TRBJ1-1, the V gene TRBV18; D gene unclear. The CDR3 is 13 amino acids. V was trimmed by 2 bases and J by 8 bases, leaving 12 bases between them. Germline loops: CDR1 KGHSH, CDR2 LQKENI. The CDR3 spells CASSPIRETEAFF. The CDR3 DNA sequence: TGTGCCAGCTCACCAATCAGAGAAACCGAAGCTTTCTTT. The entire variable domain, with the rest obtained from reference TRBV18 and TRBJ1-1, is as follows: NAGVMQNPRHLVRRRGQEARLRCSPMKGHSHVYWYRQLPEEGLKFMVYLQKENIIDESGMPKERFSAEFPKEGPSILRIQQVVRGDSAAYFCASSPIRETEAFFGQGTRLTVV.

J is TRBJ2-2 and V is TRBV11-2, with 13 positions matching TRBD2. In germline, CDR1 is SGHAT, CDR2 FQNNGV. The J segment lost 9 bases and the V segment lost 5 bases, leaving 6 bases of the junction unmatched. The CDR3 totals 15 residues. The CDR3 reads CASSPGLAGLWELFF. The DNA for the CDR3 is TGTGCCAGCAGCCCGGGACTAGCGGGGCTCTGGGAGCTGTTTTTT.

CDR3 sequence (DNA): TGTGCCAGCAGTTACACTGAAGCTTTCTTT. As protein: CASSYTEAFF. This chain links TRBV2 with TRBJ1-1; the D is unclear. Trimming pared 5 bases from V and 3 bases from J, leaving 1 base between. This CDR3 has 10 amino acids. Germline CDR1 SNHLY, CDR2 FYNNEI. Filled out from reference TRBV2 and TRBJ1-1, the complete variable domain reads EPEVTQTPSHQVTQMGQEVILRCVPISNHLYFYWYRQILGQKVEFLVSFYNNEISEKSEIFDDQFSVERPDGSNFTLKIRSTKLEDSAMYFCASSYTEAFFGQGTRLTVV.

The gene calls are TRBV5-6 and TRBJ1-6; D perhaps matches TRBD1 (5 bases). Germline V gene sequence: CDR1 SGHDT, CDR2 YYEEEE. This CDR3 comprises 14 residues. V shed 0 bases and J shed 10 bases, with 11 bases lying between them. CDR3 amino acids: CASSLGRRGSPLHF. In DNA, the CDR3 is TGTGCCAGCAGCTTGGGACGGAGGGGCTCACCCCTCCACTTT.

The chain recombines TRBV19 with TRBJ2-5; the D gene is possibly TRBD1 (6 bases). Trimming shortened V by 3 bases and J by 2 bases, and 19 bases separated the two germline ends. CDR1 is LNHDA, CDR2 SQIVND, per germline (reference sequence). There are 17 residues in the CDR3. For the CDR3, the DNA is TGTGCCAGTAGTATTAGGACAGTCCAGACCCCACAAGAGACCCAGTACTTC. Protein: CASSIRTVQTPQETQYF. Combining the CDR3 with reference TRBV19 and TRBJ2-5 gives the whole variable domain DGGITQSPKYLFRKEGQNVTLSCEQNLNHDAMYWYRQDPGQGLRLIYYSQIVNDFQKGDIAEGYSVSREKKESFPLTVTSAQKNPTAFYLCASSIRTVQTPQETQYFGPGTRLLVL.

The rearrangement links TRBV30 to TRBJ2-2, with TRBD1 matching 11 bases. CDR1 and CDR2 from the germline V gene are GTSNPN and SVGIG (reference sequence). The junction had 11 bases not matched to a gene; V was cut back by 7 bases and J by 7 bases. The CDR3 is made up of 15 amino acids. CDR3 sequence (DNA): TGTGCCTCCCGGCCGGCGGACAGGGGGCTCGGGGAGCTGTTTTTT. Translating gives CASRPADRGLGELFF.

The chain is built from TRBV7-6 and TRBJ1-5; the match to TRBD1 covers 9 bases. The CDR3 is 17 residues long. Germline-derived CDR1 and CDR2 are SGHVS and FNYEAQ. Unmatched junction bases numbered 9, after V lost 0 bases and J lost 6 bases. The CDR3 nucleotides are TGTGCCAGCAGCTTAGCGACGGGACAGGGTAAGGGTCAGCCCCAGCATTTT. Residues: CASSLATGQGKGQPQHF.

The rearrangement uses TRBV19 and TRBJ2-4, with 7 bases that match TRBD1. CDR1 is LNHDA and CDR2 is SQIVND in the germline V gene (reference sequence). CDR3 size: 14 residues. Trimming at V came to 4 bases and at J to 4 bases, leaving 4 bases not matched to a gene. The CDR3: CASSKDRSKNIQYF. The CDR3 DNA reads as TGTGCCAGTAGTAAGGACAGGAGTAAAAACATTCAGTACTTC.